Reported below is one T cell receptor beta chain. MiXCR, applied by TCRdb to the 5' RACE reads, yields one record per CDR3 protein. The table lists a few hundred thousand distinct CDR3 sequences, 24% of them singletons, with roughly 3% in the top ten. This sample was included in a study of identical twins. Trimming at V came to 4 bases and at J to 7 bases, leaving 8 bases not matched to a gene. This CDR3 is built from 15 residues. Germline CDR1 is MNHEY and CDR2 is SMNVEV (reference sequence). Each donor was a healthy Caucasian. These data were likewise used in another study, on T cells expressing NK-cell markers.

V gene TRBV27 combines with J gene TRBJ1-2; 11 bases agree with TRBD1. The sequence came from a woman aged 18-35 years in good health. Sequences were obtained from CD4+ T cells sorted from blood. The CDR3 region is CASSSGQGVVRGYTF. CDR3 DNA: TGTGCCAGCAGTTCGGGACAGGGGGTAGTCCGTGGCTACACCTTC.